The 12 T cell receptor beta chains reported below all come from one sample, sequenced in a study of blood T cell repertoires in COVID-19. Produced via immunoSEQ multiplex PCR; TCRdb's table is partial and in-frame only. The table has 100,000 to 150,000 clones, about four fifths seen once. Sequencing was carried out using peripheral blood. The receptors here all came from a man aged 60 to 69 with acute or convalescent COVID-19.

This clone was seen only a few times. The chain recombines TRBV11-2 with TRBJ2-7, with a tentative D call TRBD2 (5 bases). Germline-derived CDR1 and CDR2 are SGHAT and FQNNGV. The CDR3 runs to 13 residues. V was trimmed by 5 bases and J by 4 bases, leaving 12 bases between them. The CDR3 here is CASSLLGVYEQYF. CDR3 sequence (DNA): TGTGCCAGCAGCCTACTAGGAGTGTACGAGCAGTACTTC. The variable domain in full, with the rest retrieved from reference TRBV11-2 and TRBJ2-7, is EAGVAQSPRYKIIEKRQSVAFWCNPISGHATLYWYQQILGQGPKLLIQFQNNGVVDDSQLPKDRFSAERLKGVDSTLKIQPAKLEDSAVYLCASSLLGVYEQYFGPGTRLTVT.

The chain combines TRBV5-1 with TRBJ1-1, with a possible D match to TRBD1 (5 bases). In germline, CDR1 is SGHRS, CDR2 YFSETQ. With 4 bases removed from V and 4 bases from J, the gap between germline ends came to 14 bases. The CDR3 length is 14 residues. The CDR3 loop reads CASSLKTGFTEAFF. The CDR3 DNA follows: TGCGCCAGCAGCCTTAAAACAGGTTTCACTGAAGCTTTCTTT. The full variable domain, in which reference TRBV5-1 and TRBJ1-1 provide the parts outside the CDR3, is KAGVTQTPRYLIKTRGQQVTLSCSPISGHRSVSWYQQTPGQGLQFLFEYFSETQRNKGNFPGRFSGRQFSNSRSEMNVSTLELGDSALYLCASSLKTGFTEAFFGQGTRLTVV.

V usage is TRBV6-4 and J usage is TRBJ1-5; 9 bases are shared with TRBD1. CDR1 and CDR2 from the germline V gene are MRHNA and SNTAGT. The CDR3 runs to 18 residues. V dropped 0 bases and J dropped 2; count of bases not matched to a gene: 8. The CDR3 sequence: CASSDSRTGEKGNQPQHF. The DNA for the CDR3 is TGTGCCAGCAGTGACTCGCGGACAGGGGAAAAGGGCAATCAGCCCCAGCATTTT.

The CDR3 region is CAWRPRTATDTQYF. In DNA form, the CDR3 reads TGTGCCTGGAGGCCCCGGACAGCCACAGATACGCAGTATTTT. This chain links TRBV30 with TRBJ2-3; tentatively, D is TRBD1 (6 bases). Trimming left V 3 bases short and J 2 bases short, with 12 bases between. The CDR3 contains 14 residues. The germline CDR1 and CDR2 sequences are GTSNPN and SVGIG (reference sequence).

This sequence joins TRBV21-1 and TRBJ1-5; TRBD1 was called by the table and not checked on the DNA. TRBV21-1 is tagged as a pseudogene. There are 14 residues in the CDR3. The CDR3 DNA reads as TGTGCCAGCAGCAGGGGTCAGGGGCCTGGGCCCCAGCATTTT. It yields the protein CASSRGQGPGPQHF.

This chain uses TRBV20-1 with TRBJ1-2, with D maybe TRBD1 (6 bases). This CDR3 region has 11 residues. The germline V gene encodes CDR1 DFQATT and CDR2 SNEGSKA (reference sequence). Trimming took off 3 bases at V and 7 bases at J, with 9 bases between the two ends. The CDR3 sequence is CSASQGPGYTF. CDR3 bases: TGCAGTGCTAGTCAGGGGCCTGGCTACACCTTC.

J is TRBJ2-7 and V is TRBV7-2; no definite D call. This CDR3 has 13 amino acids. The germline V gene has CDR1 SGHTA and CDR2 FQGNSA. The germline V and J ends were trimmed by 1 base and 4 bases, with 8 bases remaining between them. CDR3 protein: CASSLDPSYEQYF. In DNA, the CDR3 is TGTGCCAGCAGCTTAGACCCGAGTTACGAGCAGTACTTC.

This sequence joins TRBV5-1 and TRBJ2-7; maybe TRBD1 (6 bases). The CDR3 consists of 14 residues. V was shortened by 0 bases and J by 3 bases, with 10 bases between the two germline ends. From germline, CDR1 is SGHRS and CDR2 YFSETQ. CDR3 loop: CASSLEQGFYEQYF. DNA of the CDR3: TGCGCCAGCAGCTTGGAGCAGGGGTTCTACGAGCAGTACTTC.

The rearrangement uses TRBV7-9 and TRBJ2-7; 8 nucleotides match TRBD2. The CDR3 consists of 15 residues. J lost 4 bases, V lost 6 bases, and 11 bases had no gene match. Germline V lookup: CDR1 SEHNR, CDR2 FQNEAQ (reference sequence). CDR3 residues: CASSKEAGAEYEQYF. The CDR3 coding sequence is TGTGCCAGCAGTAAAGAAGCGGGAGCAGAATACGAGCAGTACTTC.

The rearrangement uses TRBV27 and TRBJ2-2; TRBD1 agrees at 12 bases. The germline gives CDR1 MNHEY, CDR2 SMNVEV (reference sequence). Trimming took 5 bases from V and 7 from J; bases not matched to a gene: 8. This CDR3 is 16 amino acids long. CDR3 region: CASSPLGQGADGELFF. CDR3 in DNA: TGTGCCAGCAGTCCCCTGGGACAGGGGGCTGACGGGGAGCTGTTTTTT.

The chain joins TRBV18 to TRBJ1-5, with 8 bases aligning to TRBD1. This CDR3 spans 15 amino acids. V was pared by 4 bases and J by 3 bases, with 5 bases of the junction left unmatched. The germline gives CDR1 KGHSH, CDR2 LQKENI. The CDR3 region has the DNA TGTGCCAGCTCACAGGGGACAGGAAACAATCAGCCCCAGCATTTT. Amino acids: CASSQGTGNNQPQHF.

This clone was recorded a few times. The chain is built from TRBV6-6 and TRBJ2-7; 11 bases fit TRBD2. This CDR3 is 20 amino acids long. Germline CDR1 MNHNY, CDR2 SVGAGI (reference sequence). The trim removed 6 bases at V and 3 bases at J, leaving 22 bases unmatched. The CDR3 spells CASSTESGASGGPPIYEQYF. The CDR3, as DNA: TGTGCCAGCAGCACCGAGAGTGGCGCTAGCGGGGGGCCACCCATCTACGAGCAGTACTTC.